The 26 T cell receptor beta chains below all came from one sample that was sequenced in a study of T cell responses to AZD1222 COVID-19 vaccine. Clones were read by immunoSEQ multiplex PCR, and TCRdb kept only the in-frame ones, dropping some. Found here are 110,000 or so clones, roughly 86% of them singletons; the top ten hold roughly 4.4%. Sequencing was performed on peripheral blood, taken 28 days after the second AZD1222 dose. These receptors were taken from an adult who received the AZD1222 COVID-19 vaccine.

This chain connects TRBV6-2 or TRBV6-3 to TRBJ2-6, with unresolved D. The CDR3 has 15 amino acids. V was shortened by 4 bases and J by 0 bases, with 7 bases between the two germline ends. Germline loops: CDR1 MNHEY, CDR2 SVGEGT. The CDR3 sequence is CASSFRSSGANVLTF. The DNA of the CDR3 is TGTGCCAGCAGTTTTAGGAGCTCTGGGGCCAACGTCCTGACTTTC.

The chain employs TRBV5-3 and TRBJ1-5; D unclear. TRBV5-3 counts as an open reading frame of uncertain function. CDR3 length: 17 amino acids. Between the trimmed V and J ends, which lost 1 base and 2 bases, there was a span of 16 bases. The CDR3 DNA reads as TGTGCCAGAAGCTTGAAGGGCGCTACCATGGGCAATCAGCCCCAGCATTTT. This sequence encodes CARSLKGATMGNQPQHF.

The chain uses TRBV18 and TRBJ1-6; no definite D call. V was clipped by 5 bases and J by 4 bases, with 6 bases between them. CDR3 length: 13 amino acids. Germline assignment: CDR1 KGHSH and CDR2 LQKENI. The CDR3, as DNA: TGTGCCAGCTCAACGGAGTATAATTCACCCCTCCACTTT. Translated, it gives CASSTEYNSPLHF.

This clone appeared once. This chain links TRBV7-9 with TRBJ2-3; D may be TRBD1 (5 bases). CDR3 length equals 10 residues. Trimming removed 10 bases from V and 8 bases from J, with 10 bases in between. CDR1 is SEHNR, CDR2 FQNEAQ, per germline (reference sequence). Here the CDR3 DNA reads TGTGCCACCCAGGGTATTACGCAGTATTTT. As protein: CATQGITQYF.

This chain uses TRBV18 with TRBJ2-7, with no clear D. V was cut by 2 bases and J by 6 bases, with 11 bases left in between. Per the germline V gene, CDR1 is KGHSH and CDR2 is LQKENI. This CDR3 is 13 amino acids long. CDR3 coding DNA: TGTGCCAGCTCACCATCTGGCCAGCGCGAGCAGTACTTC. Encoded protein: CASSPSGQREQYF. Variable domain in full (rest from reference TRBV18 and TRBJ2-7): NAGVMQNPRHLVRRRGQEARLRCSPMKGHSHVYWYRQLPEEGLKFMVYLQKENIIDESGMPKERFSAEFPKEGPSILRIQQVVRGDSAAYFCASSPSGQREQYFGPGTRLTVT.

The sample holds one count of this clone. The rearrangement links TRBV12-5 to TRBJ2-7; TRBD2 might be the D (6 bases). Trimming left V 5 bases short and J 2 bases short, with 16 bases between. The CDR3 runs 15 residues. Germline-derived CDR1 and CDR2 are LGHNT and FRNRAP. CDR3 loop: CASGPPEGSPYEQYF. CDR3 coding DNA: TGTGCTAGTGGTCCTCCGGAGGGTTCCCCCTACGAGCAGTACTTC. Full variable domain (missing parts from reference TRBV12-5 and TRBJ2-7): DARVTQTPRHKVTEMGQEVTMRCQPILGHNTVFWYRQTMMQGLELLAYFRNRAPLDDSGMPKDRFSAEMPDATLATLKIQPSEPRDSAVYFCASGPPEGSPYEQYFGPGTRLTVT.

This chain joins TRBV6-2 or TRBV6-3 and TRBJ2-1; TRBD2 agrees at 7 bases. Germline values: CDR1 MNHEY, CDR2 SVGEGT. CDR3 length: 17 amino acids. J gave up 7 bases and V 4 bases, and 16 bases lay outside the gene matches. CDR3 protein: CASSFYAGDVLRNEQFF. Written as DNA, the CDR3 is TGTGCCAGCAGTTTTTATGCGGGAGATGTGCTTAGGAATGAGCAGTTCTTC.

This clone was found once. The chain uses TRBV14 and TRBJ2-4, with 11 bases aligning to TRBD2. The CDR3 extends over 17 amino acids. V shed 1 base and J 8 bases; nucleotides not matched to a gene: 10. Per germline, CDR1 SGHDN and CDR2 FVKESK. CDR3: CASSQGFSSGGLDIQYF. In DNA form, the CDR3 reads TGTGCCAGCAGCCAAGGGTTTTCTAGCGGGGGGTTGGACATTCAGTACTTC.

The CDR3 protein is CASRGLEQFF. The CDR3 DNA sequence: TGTGCCAGCCGGGGTTTAGAGCAGTTCTTC. This sequence joins TRBV28 and TRBJ2-1; D may be TRBD2 (5 bases). The CDR3 is 10 residues long. Germline V lookup: CDR1 MDHEN, CDR2 SYDVKM. Trimming pared 8 bases from V and 10 bases from J, leaving 9 bases between.

The rearrangement uses TRBV19 and TRBJ2-1, with D uncertain. The CDR3 is made up of 13 amino acids. Germline lookup yields CDR1 LNHDA and CDR2 SQIVND (reference sequence). The V gene lost 5 bases and the J gene lost 6 bases, with 11 bases spanning the gap. The CDR3 nucleotides are TGTGCCAGTAGTTCGATGGGCCCCAATGAGCAGTTCTTC. Its protein product is CASSSMGPNEQFF.

Notes on this clone: Other DNA sequences in the same sample also yield this CDR3. The rearrangement links TRBV12-3 or TRBV12-4 to TRBJ1-3; D is unclear. The CDR3 loop spans 11 amino acids. V was trimmed by 5 bases and J by 4 bases, leaving 3 bases between them. CDR3 region: CASSLGNTIYF. The CDR3 DNA reads TGTGCCAGCAGTCTCGGAAACACCATATATTTT.

The chain links TRBV7-9 to TRBJ1-1; D remains ambiguous. Germline V gene sequence: CDR1 SEHNR, CDR2 FQNEAQ (reference sequence). V was cut by 0 bases and J by 1 base, with 9 bases left in between. The CDR3 has 15 amino acids. The CDR3 here is CASSLAVGGNTEAFF. The DNA for the CDR3 is TGTGCCAGCAGCTTAGCGGTGGGAGGGAACACTGAAGCTTTCTTT.

The chain employs TRBV29-1 and TRBJ2-7; D is uncertain. The CDR3 has 11 amino acids. The germline V gene has CDR1 SQVTM and CDR2 ANQGSEA. V lost 4 bases and J lost 4, with 8 bases in between. CDR3 DNA sequence: TGCAGCGTTGTTTCTGGATACGAGCAGTACTTC. This encodes CSVVSGYEQYF.

This rearrangement joins TRBV7-3 to TRBJ1-2; D not certain. Trimming stripped 5 bases from V and 2 bases from J, with 9 bases between. This CDR3 is built from 13 residues. The germline V gene encodes CDR1 SGHTA and CDR2 FQGTGA. The CDR3 sequence is CASSRDGNYGYTF. The CDR3 nucleotides read TGTGCCAGCAGCCGAGACGGGAACTATGGCTACACCTTC.

This chain uses TRBV12-3 or TRBV12-4 with TRBJ2-2, with TRBD1 matching over 7 bases. The CDR3 has 13 amino acids. V gave up 9 bases and J gave up 3 bases; unmatched junction bases: 4. CDR3 coding DNA: TGTGCCAGTGGGACAGCCTACACCGGGGAGCTGTTTTTT. Translated, it gives CASGTAYTGELFF.

The chain carries TRBV19 and TRBJ1-4; TRBD1 agrees at 8 bases. The CDR3 contains 15 residues. V trimming: 5 bases; J trimming: 3 bases; junction bases outside the gene matches: 5. Germline V gives CDR1 LNHDA, CDR2 SQIVND (reference sequence). CDR3 in DNA: TGTGCCAGTAGTGGACAGGGTACGGCTAATGAAAAACTGTTTTTT. Protein sequence: CASSGQGTANEKLFF. The complete variable domain, with remaining parts taken from reference TRBV19 and TRBJ1-4, reads DGGITQSPKYLFRKEGQNVTLSCEQNLNHDAMYWYRQDPGQGLRLIYYSQIVNDFQKGDIAEGYSVSREKKESFPLTVTSAQKNPTAFYLCASSGQGTANEKLFFGSGTQLSVL.

The V call is TRBV4-2, the J call TRBJ2-7; perhaps TRBD2 as D (6 bases). The CDR3 contains 16 residues. Germline V CDR1 and CDR2: LGHNA, YNFKEQ. V gave up 0 bases and J gave up 5 bases, with 17 bases separating them. For the CDR3, the DNA is TGTGCCAGCAGCCAAGAACCGGGGGAGGCTTGGAACGAGCAGTACTTC. It yields the protein CASSQEPGEAWNEQYF.

CDR3 sequence: CASSFTGRQETQYF. The CDR3 region has the DNA TGTGCCAGCAGCTTTACGGGACGTCAAGAGACCCAGTACTTC. The chain links TRBV7-8 to TRBJ2-5, with D perhaps matching TRBD1 or TRBD2 (5 bases each). Per germline, CDR1 SGHVS and CDR2 FQNEAQ. The CDR3 has 14 residues. Trimming took 3 bases from V and 2 from J, leaving 10 bases between them.

The chain links TRBV7-2 to TRBJ2-2; D gene unclear. This CDR3 contains 13 residues. CDR1 and CDR2 (germline): SGHTA, FQGNSA. V lost 3 bases, J lost 7 bases, and 9 bases lay in between. The CDR3, as DNA: TGTGCCAGCAGCTTTATCGGGTACGGGGAGCTGTTTTTT. Its translation is CASSFIGYGELFF.

The rearrangement uses TRBV4-3 and TRBJ2-2; 11 bases map to TRBD2. The V gene's germline CDR1 is LGHNA and CDR2 YSLEER. J gave up 3 bases and V 4 bases, and 7 bases lay outside the gene matches. The CDR3 is 17 residues long. In nucleotides, the CDR3 is TGCGCCAGCAGCCCCCAGGGGACTAGCGGAGACACCGGGGAGCTGTTTTTT. Amino acid sequence: CASSPQGTSGDTGELFF.

This chain links TRBV2 with TRBJ1-5; D gene ambiguous. Between the trimmed V and J ends, which lost 10 bases and 0 bases, there was a span of 7 bases. Germline V gene lookup returns CDR1 SNHLY and CDR2 FYNNEI. This CDR3 comprises 12 residues. The CDR3 region is CATSYSNQPQHF. The CDR3 bases are TGTGCCACCTCCTATAGCAATCAGCCCCAGCATTTT.

The rearrangement uses TRBV4-3 and TRBJ1-5; D is undetermined. The germline CDR1 and CDR2 sequences are LGHNA and YSLEER. V was trimmed by 0 bases and J by 0 bases, leaving 6 bases between them. CDR3 length equals 15 residues. CDR3 in amino acids: CASSQEGYSNQPQHF. CDR3 in DNA: TGCGCCAGCAGCCAAGAAGGGTATAGCAATCAGCCCCAGCATTTT.

This chain joins TRBV30 and TRBJ1-1; 7 bases agree with TRBD1. CDR1 is GTSNPN and CDR2 is SVGIG in the germline V gene (reference sequence). The V and J ends lost 1 base and 0 bases, in that order; junction bases with no gene match: 5. This CDR3 comprises 15 residues. The CDR3 DNA reads TGTGCCTGGAGTGCCGGGACAGCCATGAACACTGAAGCTTTCTTT. This sequence encodes CAWSAGTAMNTEAFF. Supplemented by reference TRBV30 and TRBJ1-1, the full variable domain reads SQTIHQWPATLVQPVGSPLSLECTVEGTSNPNLYWYRQAAGRGLQLLFYSVGIGQISSEVPQNLSASRPQDRQFILSSKKLLLSDSGFYLCAWSAGTAMNTEAFFGQGTRLTVV.

This clone showed up just once. The V and J genes are TRBV7-8 and TRBJ2-7, with 9 positions matching TRBD1. This CDR3 region has 14 residues. J was trimmed by 2 bases and V by 5 bases; bases with no gene match: 4. CDR1 is SGHVS, CDR2 FQNEAQ, per germline. The CDR3 bases are TGTGCCAGCAGCCTCAGGGACAGGGCCTACGAGCAGTACTTC. This translates into CASSLRDRAYEQYF. Based on the CDR3 plus reference TRBV7-8 and TRBJ2-7, the full variable domain is GAGVSQSPRYKVAKRGQDVALRCDPISGHVSLFWYQQALGQGPEFLTYFQNEAQLDKSGLPSDRFFAERPEGSVSTLKIQRTQQEDSAVYLCASSLRDRAYEQYFGPGTRLTVT.

The rearrangement links TRBV28 to TRBJ1-5; tentatively, D is TRBD1 (6 bases). This CDR3 region has 15 residues. V lost 3 bases to trimming and J lost 5 bases, with 14 bases between them. CDR1 MDHEN and CDR2 SYDVKM come from the germline V gene. CDR3 DNA sequence: TGTGCCAGCAGTTTGGGGGCCAGAAGAGATCAGCCCCAGCATTTT. Encoded protein: CASSLGARRDQPQHF.

This clone occurred a few times. The chain carries TRBV19 and TRBJ2-1; 9 bases fit TRBD2. The CDR3 loop spans 16 amino acids. Germline V gives CDR1 LNHDA, CDR2 SQIVND (reference sequence). The V and J ends lost 11 bases and 1 base, in that order; junction bases with no gene match: 12. CDR3 nucleotide sequence: TGTGCCTCCAGTCGGGGCGGGAGGGCTTCCTACAATGAGCAGTTCTTC. It codes for CASSRGGRASYNEQFF.